Each of the 22 T cell receptor beta chains below was sequenced from the same sample in a study of T cells in Graves' hyperthyroidism and ophthalmopathy. RNA transcripts were the template for amplifying TCR beta CDR3 regions. HTBI primers were used for first-round RT-PCR of the TCR CDR3. TCRdb re-analysed the multiplex PCR reads in MiXCR, keeping a single row per CDR3 protein. Of some 620,000 distinct CDR3 sequences listed, 15% to 20% were seen once; the top ten hold 3% to 4%. What was sequenced was blood. The receptors originated from a woman under 40 with Graves' hyperthyroidism.

This clonotype was seen repeatedly, ten times or more. The CDR3 here is CSPTVSNEQFF. In DNA, the CDR3 is TGCAGCCCTACCGTGAGCAATGAGCAGTTCTTC. The gene calls are TRBV29-1 and TRBJ2-1; no clear D gene. The CDR3 consists of 11 residues. CDR1 SQVTM and CDR2 ANQGSEA come from the germline V gene. With 8 bases removed from V and 6 bases from J, the gap between germline ends came to 11 bases.

This clonotype was recorded a few times. This CDR3 is CASSPPGGRDTEAFF. As DNA, the CDR3 is TGTGCCAGCAGTCCCCCGGGGGGGCGGGACACTGAAGCTTTCTTT. This sequence joins TRBV7-2 and TRBJ1-1; D possibly corresponds to TRBD1 (6 bases). Trimming shortened V by 6 bases and J by 3 bases, and 17 bases separated the two germline ends. The CDR3 sequence is 15 residues long. CDR1 is SGHTA and CDR2 is FQGNSA in the germline V gene.

Many counts were recorded for this clonotype. The DNA of the CDR3 is TGTGCCAGCGGCCCCGATCAGCCCCAGCATTTT. This gives the protein CASGPDQPQHF. The V call is TRBV6-1, the J call TRBJ1-5, with no clear D. The V and J ends lost 8 bases and 5 bases respectively, with 7 bases between them. The CDR3 runs to 11 residues. CDR1 is MNHNS, CDR2 SASEGT, per germline.

In this sample, this clonotype turned up many times. J is TRBJ1-2 and V is TRBV12-3 or TRBV12-4, with TRBD1 as a possible D gene (6 bases). This CDR3 region has 14 residues. V shed 4 bases and J shed 1 base, with 10 bases lying between them. CDR3 DNA: TGTGCCAGCAGTTGGCAGGGGATTAACTATGGCTACACCTTC. It yields the protein CASSWQGINYGYTF.

The gene calls are TRBV7-9 and TRBJ2-4, with D unresolved. CDR3 length: 14 amino acids. Trimming took 3 bases from V and 4 from J, leaving 10 bases between them. Per the germline V gene, CDR1 is SEHNR and CDR2 is FQNEAQ (reference sequence). The DNA for the CDR3 is TGTGCCAGCAGCTTTCCCCGGATTAAAAACATTCAGTACTTC. It encodes CASSFPRIKNIQYF. The full variable domain, rest sourced from reference TRBV7-9 and TRBJ2-4, is DTGVSQNPRHKITKRGQNVTFRCDPISEHNRLYWYRQTLGQGPEFLTYFQNEAQLEKSRLLSDRFSAERPKGSFSTLEIQRTEQGDSAMYLCASSFPRIKNIQYFGAGTRLSVL.

This clonotype came up a few times. The rearrangement joins TRBV6-1 to TRBJ2-1; D gene uncertain. Looked up from germline, CDR1 is MNHNS and CDR2 is SASEGT. V lost 6 bases, J lost 8 bases, and 14 bases lay in between. This CDR3 spans 13 amino acids. CDR3 residues: CASRPLYWDEQFF. The DNA of the CDR3 is TGTGCCAGCAGACCCCTCTACTGGGATGAGCAGTTCTTC.

This chain joins TRBV4-1 and TRBJ2-2; TRBD1 matches 7 bases. The CDR3 loop spans 14 amino acids. Per germline, CDR1 MGHRA and CDR2 YSYEKL. V lost 7 bases to trimming and J lost 7 bases; unmatched junction nucleotides: 9. The CDR3 loop reads CASTTGDRHGELFF. The CDR3 DNA reads as TGCGCCAGCACAACAGGGGATCGTCACGGGGAGCTGTTTTTT.

The chain is built from TRBV24-1 and TRBJ2-2; 9 bases are a match to TRBD2. The CDR3 runs 15 residues. V dropped 9 bases and J dropped 7; count of bases not matched to a gene: 11. The V gene's germline CDR1 is KGHDR and CDR2 SFDVKD. The CDR3 loop reads CATRSGQREVGELFF. The CDR3 DNA reads as TGTGCCACCCGGTCGGGACAGCGGGAGGTCGGGGAGCTGTTTTTT.

The chain links TRBV7-3 to TRBJ2-1, with TRBD2 matching over 11 bases. J was trimmed by 9 bases and V by 5 bases; bases with no gene match: 12. Germline loops: CDR1 SGHTA, CDR2 FQGTGA. This CDR3 has 16 residues. The CDR3 bases are TGTGCCAGCAGCCCCTATACTAGCGGGAGAGTAGGTGAGCAGTTCTTC. The encoded protein is CASSPYTSGRVGEQFF.

This clonotype has a handful of counts. V is TRBV14 and J is TRBJ2-4; TRBD2 aligns across 9 bases. V was pared by 4 bases and J by 13 bases, with 11 bases of the junction left unmatched. The germline CDR1 and CDR2 sequences are SGHDN and FVKESK. The CDR3 loop spans 14 amino acids. The DNA for the CDR3 is TGTGCCAGCAGCCCACTGGGACTAGCCCACCCACAGTACTTC. It codes for CASSPLGLAHPQYF.

This clonotype was found many times. The J gene is TRBJ2-7, the V gene TRBV7-6; D not resolved. Germline V gene data show CDR1 as SGHVS and CDR2 as FNYEAQ. CDR3 length equals 15 residues. Trimming took off 1 base at V and 4 bases at J, with 14 bases between the two ends. The CDR3, as DNA: TGTGCCAGCAGCTTAGAAGGCTCTCCAGGTTACGAGCAGTACTTC. It encodes CASSLEGSPGYEQYF.

The sample holds many counts of this clonotype. V gene TRBV7-9 combines with J gene TRBJ2-1, with 7 bases that match TRBD1. This CDR3 is 13 amino acids long. V shed 1 base, J shed 10 bases, and the junction held 4 bases outside the gene matches. Germline assignment: CDR1 SEHNR and CDR2 FQNEAQ (reference sequence). The CDR3 here is CASSLEMDREQFF. The DNA of the CDR3 is TGTGCCAGCAGCTTAGAGATGGACAGGGAGCAGTTCTTC.

This clonotype was observed many times. V usage is TRBV7-2 and J usage is TRBJ1-4; no clear D gene. Per germline, CDR1 SGHTA and CDR2 FQGNSA. This CDR3 spans 13 amino acids. Deletions cut 3 bases from V and 7 bases from J, with 9 bases between. CDR3 in amino acids: CASSLNWGEKLFF. The CDR3 DNA reads as TGTGCCAGCAGCTTGAACTGGGGTGAAAAACTGTTTTTT.

The V call is TRBV19, the J call TRBJ2-3; possibly TRBD2 for D (5 bases). The CDR3 covers 15 residues. The germline V gene has CDR1 LNHDA and CDR2 SQIVND (reference sequence). V lost 3 bases and J lost 2, with 12 bases in between. CDR3 sequence (DNA): TGTGCCAGTAGTATGAGTCTAGCCTACACAGATACGCAGTATTTT. This gives the protein CASSMSLAYTDTQYF. Supplemented by reference TRBV19 and TRBJ2-3, the full variable domain reads DGGITQSPKYLFRKEGQNVTLSCEQNLNHDAMYWYRQDPGQGLRLIYYSQIVNDFQKGDIAEGYSVSREKKESFPLTVTSAQKNPTAFYLCASSMSLAYTDTQYFGPGTRLTVL.

This clonotype was detected once. The chain links TRBV11-2 to TRBJ1-1, with no clear D. The CDR3 loop spans 13 amino acids. Trimming removed 4 bases at V and 5 bases at J, with 11 bases between. Germline V CDR1 and CDR2: SGHAT, FQNNGV. DNA of the CDR3: TGTGCCAGCAGCTACGGGAGGGAAACTGAAGCTTTCTTT. It specifies CASSYGRETEAFF. The full variable domain, in which reference TRBV11-2 and TRBJ1-1 provide the parts outside the CDR3, is EAGVAQSPRYKIIEKRQSVAFWCNPISGHATLYWYQQILGQGPKLLIQFQNNGVVDDSQLPKDRFSAERLKGVDSTLKIQPAKLEDSAVYLCASSYGRETEAFFGQGTRLTVV.

The chain is built from TRBV20-1 and TRBJ1-2; D unclear. Per the germline V gene, CDR1 is DFQATT and CDR2 is SNEGSKA (reference sequence). The CDR3 spans 11 residues. V was pared by 6 bases and J by 3 bases, with 8 bases between. CDR3 DNA sequence: TGCAGTGCAGCCGAAGACTATGGCTACACCTTC. This translates into CSAAEDYGYTF.

In its sample, this clonotype was seen many times. The V call is TRBV28, the J call TRBJ2-3; perhaps TRBD1 as D (6 bases). The CDR3 is 16 residues long. V lost 4 bases and J lost 4, with 18 bases in between. The germline gives CDR1 MDHEN, CDR2 SYDVKM. The CDR3 nucleotides are TGTGCCAGCAGTTCCCTCAGGACAGATGAGGCAGATACGCAGTATTTT. Protein product: CASSSLRTDEADTQYF.

This clonotype came up a few times. Since a much larger clone is just one base distant, this may be a read error. The chain has TRBV5-6 and TRBJ2-7, with a weak D call TRBD2 (6 bases). Deletions cut 7 bases from V and 0 bases from J, with 11 bases between. The CDR3 runs 13 residues. Germline CDR1 is SGHDT and CDR2 is YYEEEE. The CDR3 here is CASRRGSSYEQYF. CDR3 nucleotide sequence: TGTGCCAGCCGTCGGGGGAGCTCCTACGAGCAGTACTTC.

The V call is TRBV13, the J call TRBJ2-5; D not certain. V dropped 1 base and J dropped 4 bases, with 16 bases sitting between them. Germline CDR1 PRHDT, CDR2 FYEKMQ (reference sequence). The CDR3 is 16 amino acids. The CDR3 DNA reads TGTGCCAGCAGCTTAGTGTCGTGGATCTTCGGAGAGACCCAGTACTTC. The encoded protein is CASSLVSWIFGETQYF.

This clonotype came up a few times. V and J are TRBV6-2 or TRBV6-3 and TRBJ1-4; D not certain. Germline V gene sequence: CDR1 MNHEY, CDR2 SVGEGT. V gave up 5 bases and J gave up 4 bases, with 5 bases separating them. The CDR3 is 12 amino acids. DNA of the CDR3: TGTGCCAGCAGTCGGAATAATGAAAAACTGTTTTTT. Its translation: CASSRNNEKLFF.

In this sample, this clonotype turned up many times. The chain joins TRBV12-3 or TRBV12-4 to TRBJ2-5, with unresolved D. The V gene lost 1 base and the J gene lost 5 bases, with 14 bases spanning the gap. The CDR3 sequence is 15 residues long. CDR3 region: CASSLGRRSRETQYF. In DNA, the CDR3 is TGTGCCAGCAGTTTAGGCCGCCGGAGTCGGGAGACCCAGTACTTC.

The chain recombines TRBV7-8 with TRBJ1-2; no clear D. The CDR3 length is 14 residues. Deletions cut 1 base from V and 6 bases from J, with 12 bases between. Germline CDR1 is SGHVS and CDR2 is FQNEAQ. CDR3 protein: CASSLVRSGDGYTF. The DNA of the CDR3 is TGTGCCAGCAGCTTAGTACGATCGGGAGATGGCTACACCTTC. The full variable domain, with the rest looked up from reference TRBV7-8 and TRBJ1-2, is GAGVSQSPRYKVAKRGQDVALRCDPISGHVSLFWYQQALGQGPEFLTYFQNEAQLDKSGLPSDRFFAERPEGSVSTLKIQRTQQEDSAVYLCASSLVRSGDGYTFGSGTRLTVV.